These 16 T cell receptor beta chains originate from one sample sequenced in a study of shared clonotypes between healthy human individuals. TCRdb's copy holds only in-frame clones and misses some; the assay was immunoSEQ multiplex PCR. The sample consists of 2.3 million or so clones, 80% to 95% of them appearing once. The sequenced sample was naive CD4+ T cells from PBMCs. Stated subset: CD45RA+ positively selected. The receptors here all came from a man younger than 35 in good health. Some clones in this sample may be carry-over from other donors' samples.

The V and J genes are TRBV5-1 and TRBJ1-2; possible D gene TRBD1, 5 bases. Germline values: CDR1 SGHRS, CDR2 YFSETQ. The CDR3 consists of 16 residues. V shed 4 bases and J shed 3 bases, with 19 bases lying between them. The CDR3 is CASSETTIRVDYGYTF. Written as DNA, the CDR3 is TGCGCCAGCAGCGAAACCACAATCAGGGTTGACTATGGCTACACCTTC.

The V and J genes are TRBV13 and TRBJ1-2, with a tentative D call TRBD1 (6 bases). The V and J ends lost 0 bases and 4 bases respectively, with 9 bases between them. The CDR3 has 14 amino acids. Germline V gene lookup returns CDR1 PRHDT and CDR2 FYEKMQ (reference sequence). CDR3 bases: TGTGCCAGCAGCTTAGGACAGGGTGGCTATGGCTACACCTTC. This translates into CASSLGQGGYGYTF.

This chain connects TRBV15 to TRBJ2-5, with D hard to call. There are 12 residues in the CDR3. The germline V gene has CDR1 LNHNV and CDR2 YYDKDF (reference sequence). V lost 5 bases to trimming and J lost 1 base, with 5 bases between them. In DNA, the CDR3 is TGTGCCACCAGCTGGGGCCAAGAGACCCAGTACTTC. Translation gives CATSWGQETQYF.

The chain joins TRBV2 to TRBJ2-5, with D unclear. V was cut by 9 bases and J by 4 bases, with 18 bases left in between. The CDR3 runs to 14 residues. Looked up from germline, CDR1 is SNHLY and CDR2 is FYNNEI. CDR3 nucleotides: TGTGCCAGTACAACCGATCAGACCGCAGAGACCCAGTACTTC. This codes for CASTTDQTAETQYF.

The rearrangement uses TRBV5-1 and TRBJ2-5; no firm D call. Trimming took off 3 bases at V and 2 bases at J, with 14 bases between the two ends. From germline, CDR1 is SGHRS and CDR2 YFSETQ. This CDR3 is 15 amino acids long. The CDR3: CASSSQDQLQETQYF. CDR3 nucleotide sequence: TGCGCCAGCAGCTCCCAGGACCAGTTACAAGAGACCCAGTACTTC.

The chain carries TRBV7-9 and TRBJ1-4, with 7 bases lining up with TRBD1. This CDR3 has 14 residues. The trim removed 4 bases at V and 7 bases at J, leaving 6 bases unmatched. Per germline, CDR1 SEHNR and CDR2 FQNEAQ (reference sequence). The CDR3 DNA is TGTGCCAGCAGCTCGGACAGGAGGGGTGAAAAACTGTTTTTT. Residues: CASSSDRRGEKLFF.

This clone was detected once. The chain joins TRBV27 to TRBJ2-5, with D perhaps TRBD1 or TRBD2 (5 bases each). Germline CDR1 is MNHEY and CDR2 is SMNVEV (reference sequence). The V and J ends lost 5 bases and 1 base respectively, with 17 bases between them. The CDR3 covers 16 residues. CDR3 amino acids: CASSLGTNILQETQYF. The DNA for the CDR3 is TGTGCCAGCAGTCTGGGGACCAATATCCTCCAAGAGACCCAGTACTTC.

The chain joins TRBV5-1 to TRBJ2-2; no clear D. Germline CDR1 is SGHRS and CDR2 is YFSETQ. Trimming removed 0 bases from V and 11 bases from J, with 8 bases in between. There are 12 residues in the CDR3. The CDR3 DNA sequence: TGCGCCAGCAGCTTGGCCCCGTTTGAGCTGTTTTTT. Its translation: CASSLAPFELFF.

The chain combines TRBV18 with TRBJ1-2; 8 bases are shared with TRBD1. Germline CDR1 and CDR2: KGHSH and LQKENI. V lost 3 bases, J lost 3 bases, and 6 bases stayed unmatched. The CDR3 is made up of 15 amino acids. DNA of the CDR3: TGTGCCAGCTCACCTACACAGGGGGTCGACTATGGCTACACCTTC. This translates into CASSPTQGVDYGYTF.

The rearrangement links TRBV28 to TRBJ2-7, with TRBD1 as a possible D gene (6 bases). The V end lost 4 bases, the J end lost 2 bases, and 18 bases lay between the germline ends. The CDR3 covers 16 residues. From germline, CDR1 is MDHEN and CDR2 SYDVKM. CDR3 sequence reads: CASSSGKSAGAYEQYF. CDR3 nucleotides: TGTGCCAGCAGTTCTGGCAAATCGGCAGGGGCCTACGAGCAGTACTTC. Full variable domain (remainder filled in from reference TRBV28 and TRBJ2-7): DVKVTQSSRYLVKRTGEKVFLECVQDMDHENMFWYRQDPGLGLRLIYFSYDVKMKEKGDIPEGYSVSREKKERFSLILESASTNQTSMYLCASSSGKSAGAYEQYFGPGTRLTVT.

V gene TRBV28 combines with J gene TRBJ1-5; D is possibly TRBD1 (5 bases). CDR3 length: 13 amino acids. Germline-derived CDR1 and CDR2 are MDHEN and SYDVKM. V was cut by 11 bases and J by 6 bases, with 17 bases left in between. CDR3 loop: CAAVSGGSQPQHF. The CDR3 DNA reads as TGTGCCGCCGTATCGGGGGGGAGTCAGCCCCAGCATTTT.

This rearrangement joins TRBV7-9 to TRBJ2-4; 11 bases fit TRBD2. With V trimmed by 5 bases and J by 10 bases, 13 bases remained unmatched. This CDR3 region has 16 residues. Looked up from germline, CDR1 is SEHNR and CDR2 is FQNEAQ (reference sequence). This CDR3 is CASSAGTSGGAKIQYF. The CDR3 nucleotides read TGTGCCAGCAGCGCCGGGACTAGCGGAGGGGCCAAGATTCAGTACTTC.

The V and J genes are TRBV7-9 and TRBJ1-1; possibly TRBD1 for D (6 bases). The ends were cut back, 1 base at V and 4 bases at J, with 16 bases in the middle. The CDR3 is 16 residues long. Germline-derived CDR1 and CDR2 are SEHNR and FQNEAQ (reference sequence). The CDR3 DNA reads TGTGCCAGCAGCTTAGGACCAGGGGTGACGGGCACTGAAGCTTTCTTT. Translated, it gives CASSLGPGVTGTEAFF.

With regard to this clone: This specimen includes other DNA sequences encoding the same CDR3. The genes are TRBV4-1 and TRBJ1-2; a weak D match, TRBD1 (5 bases). V was pared by 2 bases and J by 0 bases, with 10 bases between. This CDR3 contains 15 residues. Germline loops: CDR1 MGHRA, CDR2 YSYEKL. CDR3: CASSQPGRSNYGYTF. CDR3 coding DNA: TGCGCCAGCAGCCAACCAGGGAGATCTAACTATGGCTACACCTTC.

This rearrangement joins TRBV9 to TRBJ1-2, with D perhaps TRBD1 (5 bases). Looked up from germline, CDR1 is SGDLS and CDR2 is YYNGEE. V was clipped by 4 bases and J by 2 bases, with 12 bases between them. The CDR3 totals 14 residues. CDR3 DNA sequence: TGTGCCAGCAGCCCCAGCCCAGGGAACTATGGCTACACCTTC. Protein sequence: CASSPSPGNYGYTF.

Turning to this clone: The same CDR3 arises from other DNA sequences in this sample as well. V gene TRBV29-1 combines with J gene TRBJ1-1, with 9 bases lining up with TRBD1. CDR1 is SQVTM and CDR2 is ANQGSEA in the germline V gene. Trimming took 7 bases from V and 0 from J; bases not matched to a gene: 3. The length of the CDR3 is 13 residues. CDR3 sequence: CSGGQGMNTEAFF. Here the CDR3 DNA reads TGCAGCGGGGGACAGGGTATGAACACTGAAGCTTTCTTT.